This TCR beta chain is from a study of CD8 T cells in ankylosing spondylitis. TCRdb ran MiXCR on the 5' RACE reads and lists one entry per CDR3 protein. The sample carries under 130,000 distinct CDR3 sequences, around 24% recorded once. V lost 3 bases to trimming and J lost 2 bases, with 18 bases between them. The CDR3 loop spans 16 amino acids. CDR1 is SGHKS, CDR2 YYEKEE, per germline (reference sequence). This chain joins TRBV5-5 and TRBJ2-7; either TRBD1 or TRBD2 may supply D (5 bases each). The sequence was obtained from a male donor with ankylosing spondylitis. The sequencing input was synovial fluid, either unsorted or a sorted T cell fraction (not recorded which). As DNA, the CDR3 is TGTGCCAGCAGCTCGAAAACCGGGACCGTGACCTACGAGCAGTACTTC. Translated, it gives CASSSKTGTVTYEQYF.